The present TCR beta chain was sequenced within a study of blood T cell repertoires in COVID-19. With 9 bases clipped from V and 3 bases from J, the junction kept 14 bases outside the gene matches. CDR1 and CDR2 (germline): MGHRA, YSYEKL. There are 17 residues in the CDR3. Among Cohort 3 donors, those recovered had two negative PCRs, clearance, or symptom resolution. The table came from immunoSEQ multiplex PCR; TCRdb's copy has only in-frame clones and leaves some out. The table has a few hundred thousand clones, 70% to 90% seen once. Sequenced sample: PBMCs or T cells enriched from blood (not recorded which). The J gene is TRBJ1-1, the V gene TRBV4-1; TRBD1 aligns across 12 bases. The sequence was obtained from a man aged 25-45 years who had recovered from COVID-19. The CDR3 region has the DNA TGCGCCAGTGTGAAGCTGGGACAGGGGGCGAGTTACACTGAAGCTTTCTTT. Protein: CASVKLGQGASYTEAFF.